The 9 T cell receptor beta chains below come from one sample, sequenced in a study of blood T cell repertoires in COVID-19 (dated by TCRdb to the early 2020s). Library preparation used the immunoSEQ multiplex PCR assay. TCRdb mirrors the immuneACCESS table, restricted to in-frame sequences. Some clones are absent from its copies; in checked studies, under half trace to an unresolved V gene, and the reason for the others is unknown. This sample holds approximately 390,000 clones; around nine tenths were observed only once. Together, the top ten hold about a tenth of the sample. Sequenced sample: PBMCs or T cells enriched from blood (not recorded which). Every receptor here comes from a woman aged 45 to 65 who had recovered from COVID-19.

V is TRBV6-5 and J is TRBJ1-5; 10 nucleotides agree with TRBD1. The CDR3 totals 14 residues. Looked up from germline, CDR1 is MNHEY and CDR2 is SVGAGI. J was trimmed by 4 bases and V by 6 bases; bases with no gene match: 3. CDR3 residues: CASSRGQGNQPQHF. The CDR3 nucleotides are TGTGCCAGCAGCCGGGGACAGGGGAATCAGCCCCAGCATTTT.

The chain recombines TRBV4-3 with TRBJ1-4, with D possibly matching TRBD1 (5 bases). Trimming left V 1 base short and J 5 bases short, with 11 bases between. CDR3 length: 15 amino acids. Per germline, CDR1 LGHNA and CDR2 YSLEER. CDR3 nucleotide sequence: TGCGCCAGCAGCCAAGGTGCGGGGCAGAATGAAAAACTGTTTTTT. Protein sequence: CASSQGAGQNEKLFF.

The V call is TRBV15, the J call TRBJ1-5, with TRBD1 identical over 8 bases. Germline-derived CDR1 and CDR2 are LNHNV and YYDKDF (reference sequence). CDR3 length: 19 residues. Trimming at V came to 4 bases and at J to 0 bases, leaving 14 bases not matched to a gene. CDR3 residues: CATSTGQGRGPNSNQPQHF. DNA for the CDR3: TGTGCCACCAGCACTGGGCAGGGCAGGGGGCCGAATAGCAATCAGCCCCAGCATTTT.

This rearrangement joins TRBV5-1 to TRBJ1-1, with D uncertain. The CDR3 runs to 11 residues. Germline-derived CDR1 and CDR2 are SGHRS and YFSETQ. Trimming removed 7 bases from V and 2 bases from J, with 6 bases in between. CDR3 nucleotides: TGCGCCAGCCTATCTAACACTGAAGCTTTCTTT. Its protein product is CASLSNTEAFF.

The chain carries TRBV30 and TRBJ1-1; D is unresolved. With 5 bases removed from V and 1 base from J, the gap between germline ends came to 5 bases. CDR1 and CDR2 (germline): GTSNPN, SVGIG (reference sequence). This CDR3 comprises 11 residues. The CDR3 DNA sequence: TGTGCCTGGGCCCAGAACACTGAAGCTTTCTTT. It codes for CAWAQNTEAFF.

The chain couples TRBV5-6 to TRBJ1-1, with TRBD1 as a possible D gene (6 bases). The germline V gene has CDR1 SGHDT and CDR2 YYEEEE. V dropped 4 bases and J dropped 0 bases, with 13 bases sitting between them. CDR3 size: 15 residues. The CDR3 here is CASSPGQGMNTEAFF. CDR3 DNA sequence: TGTGCCAGCAGCCCAGGGCAGGGGATGAACACTGAAGCTTTCTTT.

This chain connects TRBV27 to TRBJ1-4; unclear D gene. The CDR3 sequence is 14 residues long. Germline assignment: CDR1 MNHEY and CDR2 SMNVEV (reference sequence). The V end lost 2 bases, the J end lost 5 bases, and 9 bases lay between the germline ends. This CDR3 is CASSLGGPNEKLFF. As DNA, the CDR3 is TGTGCCAGCAGTTTAGGTGGCCCCAATGAAAAACTGTTTTTT.

This chain links TRBV9 with TRBJ1-2; the match to TRBD1 covers 10 bases. Losses at the gene ends were 2 bases for V and 5 bases for J; bases not matched to a gene: 6. The CDR3 consists of 15 residues. CDR1 and CDR2 from the germline V gene are SGDLS and YYNGEE. The CDR3 DNA is TGTGCCAGCAGCGTGACGACAGGGGGCGGGTATGGCTACACCTTC. Its protein product is CASSVTTGGGYGYTF. The whole variable domain, filled in from reference TRBV9 and TRBJ1-2, reads DSGVTQTPKHLITATGQRVTLRCSPRSGDLSVYWYQQSLDQGLQFLIQYYNGEERAKGNILERFSAQQFPDLHSELNLSSLELGDSALYFCASSVTTGGGYGYTFGSGTRLTVV.

The chain links TRBV4-1 to TRBJ2-2; 9 bases agree with TRBD1. V shed 3 bases, J shed 6 bases, and the junction held 8 bases outside the gene matches. Germline V lookup: CDR1 MGHRA, CDR2 YSYEKL. The length of the CDR3 is 16 residues. The CDR3 loop is CASSQGQGGFAGELFF. The CDR3, as DNA: TGCGCCAGCAGCCAGGGACAGGGAGGTTTCGCCGGGGAGCTGTTTTTT.